This TCR beta chain was observed in a study of OX40 agonist ivuxolimab in advanced cancers. Describing the broader study: Ivuxolimab, which targeted the costimulatory receptor OX40 (CD134), was an agonistic, fully human IgG2 monoclonal antibody. The paper reports the monotherapy dose-escalation portion (N of about 47 patients) of the phase I ivuxolimab trial. Among the approximately 54 dose-escalation patients, around 20 had hepatocellular carcinoma, around 15 melanoma, 9 renal cell carcinoma and 9 head and neck cancer. Intravenous ivuxolimab was administered to patients every 2 weeks at six dose levels: 0.01, 0.1, 0.3, 1.5, 3 and 10 mg/kg. Patients were allowed to have had prior anti-PD-1, anti-PD-L1 or anti-CTLA-4 therapy, and approximately 40% of the dose-escalation patients had been treated with checkpoint inhibitors. In the dose-escalation cohort, 82.7% of patients were male, and the mean age was roughly 60 years, with a range of about 23 to 85. Peripheral TCRbeta sequencing aimed to test whether ivuxolimab altered TCR sequence diversity and caused clonal T-cell expansion. Partial responses occurred in three dose-escalation patients: two with cutaneous melanoma and one with hepatocellular carcinoma.

Study-level results and caveats: Low levels of normalized T-cell clonal expansion were also seen in some nonresponding patients. In the 0.1-3.0 mg/kg groups, partial responders had among the lowest normalized peripheral clonal expansion, particularly in CD8+ T cells. Which antigens the clonally expanded peripheral T cells were specific for was not determined. After ivuxolimab, more expanded clones were found on average in CD8+ T cells than in CD4+ T cells. Clonal expansion of both CD4+ and CD8+ blood T cells was observed from baseline to week 6 at doses 0.1 to 3.0 mg/kg.

With respect to this clone: Its antigen remains undetermined. Base qualities are not recorded, but no much larger clone differs from it by a single base.

Genomic DNA was extracted from sorted cells for sequencing of the TCRbeta CDR3 region. The immunoSEQ Assay was used to sequence the TCRbeta CDR3 regions. The source is immuneACCESS, and TCRdb retained only in-frame sequences with V and J called. Part of the clones is not carried over; for the studies checked, unresolved V genes explain less than half of this, and the remainder is unexplained. This sample gives approximately 98,000 clones in total; 84% of them show up just once. The top ten hold roughly 5% of the sample. Patients with autoimmune disease history or receiving systemic immunosuppression were excluded from the trial. Peripheral blood for TCR sequencing was collected from all dose cohorts at baseline, on cycle 4 day 1, and on cycle 7 day 1. Samples came from an open-label, multicenter, first-in-human phase I dose-escalation trial of ivuxolimab. The trial enrolled adults with locally advanced or metastatic head and neck squamous cell, hepatocellular, melanoma or renal cell carcinoma. Before TCR sequencing, CD4+ T cells and CD8+ T cells were sorted from peripheral blood as separate populations.

Reading from cysteine to phenylalanine, the CDR3 counts 19 amino acids. Only CDR3 DNA is held: 57 bases, read in frame from base 1. Via the germline V gene (reference sequence), CDR1 is LNHDA and CDR2 SQIVND. Compared with germline, V lacks 5 bases and J lacks 0 bases; bases without a gene match: 16. The rearranged chain carries TRBV19 and TRBJ1-5, with 7 bases in between that match TRBD1. The input for sequencing was CD4+ or CD8+ T cells sorted from blood, taken in a trial of the OX40 agonist ivuxolimab. The clonotype was recovered from an adult with an advanced solid tumor such as melanoma, head and neck, liver or kidney cancer. The CDR3 corresponds to CASSATIRTGQYSNQPQHF. In nucleotides, the sequence is TGTGCCAGTAGTGCGACTATTAGGACAGGACAGTATAGCAATCAGCCCCAGCATTTT.